This T cell receptor beta chain was identified in a study of cytomegalovirus exposure and HLA in healthy donors. The PCR contained 60 Vbeta and 13 Jbeta primers. Measured with immunoSEQ multiplex PCR; TCRdb has only the in-frame clones, and not every one. The profile shows 75,000 to 100,000 clones, 75% to 85% of them singletons. The CDR3 length is 15 residues. The germline V gene has CDR1 SGHRS and CDR2 YFSETQ. V was trimmed by 0 bases and J by 5 bases, leaving 14 bases between them. The study, taken as a whole, reports: Reports credit the classifier with highly specific, highly sensitive diagnosis of cytomegalovirus status. Among TCR sequences, most were rare, though some public TCRs appeared in many donors. Later analysis suggested most CMV-associated TCR beta chains were HLA-restricted. Most TCR beta V segments were productive about 87% or about 30% of the time in an earlier analysis.

On this clone: Its antigen is unidentified.

The chain combines TRBV5-1 with TRBJ1-1; tentatively, D is TRBD1 (5 bases). The receptor's source is a man in his late teens or twenties in good health and CMV-seropositive. Sequencing was performed on PBMCs. Here the CDR3 reads CASSLADTGGTEAFF. The DNA for the CDR3 is TGCGCCAGCAGCTTGGCCGACACCGGGGGGACTGAAGCTTTCTTT. Drawing the rest from reference TRBV5-1 and TRBJ1-1, the complete variable domain is KAGVTQTPRYLIKTRGQQVTLSCSPISGHRSVSWYQQTPGQGLQFLFEYFSETQRNKGNFPGRFSGRQFSNSRSEMNVSTLELGDSALYLCASSLADTGGTEAFFGQGTRLTVV.